A selection of T cell receptor beta chains follows, all from one sample in a study of blood T cell repertoires in COVID-19. The repertoire was sequenced with immunoSEQ multiplex PCR; TCRdb's copy has only in-frame clones and lacks some. The sample shows 250,000 to 300,000 clones, 75% to 90% of them seen only once. Sequencing input: peripheral blood. These receptors were obtained from a woman aged 35 to 49 with acute or convalescent COVID-19. Both conserved end residues are part of each CDR3. A D gene is named only where the DNA matches it firmly. Size values are once, few and many counts, or a class for expanded clones, and some rows have none.

D,size,V,J,CDR3,DNA
NA,NA,TRBV18,TRBJ1-6,CASSPNRVPESPLHF,TGTGCCAGCTCACCAAACCGGGTTCCGGAATCACCCCTCCACTTT
TRBD1,NA,TRBV6-5,TRBJ1-1,CASTARGRGNTEAFF,TGTGCCAGCACGGCGAGGGGGCGGGGGAACACTGAAGCTTTCTTT
NA,once,TRBV9,TRBJ1-4,CASSVAGTYSEKLFF,TGTGCCAGCAGCGTAGCCGGGACATACAGTGAAAAACTGTTTTTT
NA,NA,TRBV3-1/TRBV3-2,TRBJ2-4,CASSKLKPGVLAKNIQYF,TGTGCCAGCAGCAAACTAAAACCAGGGGTCCTAGCCAAAAACATTCAGTACTTC
TRBD1,NA,TRBV3-1/TRBV3-2,TRBJ2-4,CASSPRDSINQLAKNIQYF,TGTGCCAGCAGCCCCCGGGACAGTATAAATCAACTAGCCAAAAACATTCAGTACTTC
TRBD2,few,TRBV4-1,TRBJ2-3,CASSRGGGASTDTQYF,TGCGCCAGCAGCCGGGGCGGGGGGGCAAGCACAGATACGCAGTATTTT
NA,NA,TRBV5-1,TRBJ2-5,CASSPLTTQETQYF,TGCGCCAGCAGCCCCCTCACCACACAAGAGACCCAGTACTTC
NA,NA,TRBV2,TRBJ1-2,CASGTGYYGYTF,TGTGCCAGCGGAACAGGATACTATGGCTACACCTTC
TRBD2,NA,TRBV7-2,TRBJ2-1,CASSLVGRGGTPLDNEQFF,TGTGCCAGCAGCTTAGTAGGGCGGGGGGGCACTCCTCTGGACAATGAGCAGTTCTTC
NA,NA,TRBV4-1,TRBJ1-5,CASSQGRDSNQPQHF,TGCGCCAGCAGCCAGGGGAGGGATAGCAATCAGCCCCAGCATTTT
NA,NA,TRBV11-2,TRBJ1-2,CASSLGRGPNYGYTF,TGTGCCAGCAGCTTAGGGCGGGGCCCTAACTATGGCTACACCTTC
NA,NA,TRBV20-1,TRBJ1-1,CSAREGFEAFF,TGCAGTGCAAGGGAGGGGTTTGAAGCTTTCTTT
NA,NA,TRBV10-3,TRBJ1-1,CAISESAGRGNPEAFF,TGTGCCATCAGTGAGTCGGCAGGTCGCGGGAACCCTGAAGCTTTCTTT
TRBD2,NA,TRBV5-1,TRBJ2-2,CASSGTSGGNTGELFF,TGCGCCAGCAGCGGTACTAGCGGGGGGAACACCGGGGAGCTGTTTTTT
TRBD2,NA,TRBV7-7,TRBJ2-1,CASSSMLADSYNEQFF,TGTGCCAGCAGCTCGATGCTAGCGGACTCCTACAATGAGCAGTTCTTC
TRBD2,NA,TRBV4-1,TRBJ2-3,CASSPLSGGALATQYF,TGCGCCAGCAGCCCCCTCAGCGGGGGGGCTCTGGCTACGCAGTATTTT
TRBD1,NA,TRBV29-1,TRBJ2-3,CSVGGGQRNTDTQYF,TGCAGCGTTGGTGGGGGACAGAGAAACACAGATACGCAGTATTTT
TRBD2,NA,TRBV3-1/TRBV3-2,TRBJ2-5,CASSPVGAVGRGTQYF,TGTGCCAGCAGCCCTGTCGGAGCTGTGGGGAGGGGGACCCAGTACTTC
NA,NA,TRBV6-4,TRBJ2-2,CASKEQGATGELFF,TGTGCCAGCAAGGAGCAGGGTGCCACCGGGGAGCTGTTTTTT
NA,once,TRBV24-1,TRBJ1-2,CATSVGVWPYGYTF,TGTGCCACCTCCGTGGGAGTCTGGCCCTATGGCTACACCTTC
NA,NA,TRBV18,TRBJ1-1,CASSPNLRVSDTEAFF,TGTGCCAGCTCACCGAACCTCAGGGTCTCCGACACTGAAGCTTTCTTT
NA,NA,TRBV19,TRBJ1-1,CASSIGTAPIMNTEAFF,TGTGCCAGTAGTATAGGGACAGCCCCCATTATGAACACTGAAGCTTTCTTT
NA,NA,TRBV5-1,TRBJ1-2,CASSKAGARGYTF,TGCGCCAGCAGCAAGGCGGGGGCGAGGGGCTACACCTTC
TRBD1,NA,TRBV4-2,TRBJ2-2,CASSHGQQGAGGELFF,TGTGCCAGCAGCCACGGACAACAGGGGGCGGGCGGGGAGCTGTTTTTT
NA,few,TRBV7-8,TRBJ1-5,CASSLGAGYSNQPQHF,TGTGCCAGCAGCTTAGGGGCAGGTTATAGCAATCAGCCCCAGCATTTT
NA,few,TRBV7-2,TRBJ2-3,CASSKRADTQYF,TGTGCCAGCAGCAAACGCGCAGATACGCAGTATTTT
NA,once,TRBV12-5,TRBJ1-3,CASGLTLYSGNTIYF,TGTGCTAGTGGTTTGACTCTTTACTCTGGAAACACCATATATTTT
NA,NA,TRBV19,TRBJ1-5,CASSIGERRPQPQHF,TGTGCCAGTAGTATAGGGGAGAGGAGGCCTCAGCCCCAGCATTTT
TRBD2,NA,TRBV27,TRBJ2-4,CASSLIVGEGAKNIQYF,TGTGCCAGCAGTTTAATTGTCGGGGAGGGGGCCAAAAACATTCAGTACTTC
TRBD1,once,TRBV2,TRBJ1-2,CASTRGTGGLSDYGYTF,TGTGCCAGCACCCGAGGGACAGGGGGGTTAAGTGACTATGGCTACACCTTC